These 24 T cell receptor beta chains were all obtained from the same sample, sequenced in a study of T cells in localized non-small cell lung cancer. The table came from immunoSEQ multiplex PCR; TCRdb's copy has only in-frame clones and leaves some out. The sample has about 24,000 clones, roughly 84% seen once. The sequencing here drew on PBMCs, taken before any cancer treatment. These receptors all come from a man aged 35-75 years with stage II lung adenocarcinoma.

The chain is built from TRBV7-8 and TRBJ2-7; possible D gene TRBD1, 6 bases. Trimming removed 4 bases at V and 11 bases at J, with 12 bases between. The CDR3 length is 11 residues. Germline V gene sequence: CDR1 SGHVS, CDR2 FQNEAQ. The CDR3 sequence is CASSYQDRKYF. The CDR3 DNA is TGTGCCAGCAGCTACCAGGACAGAAAGTACTTC.

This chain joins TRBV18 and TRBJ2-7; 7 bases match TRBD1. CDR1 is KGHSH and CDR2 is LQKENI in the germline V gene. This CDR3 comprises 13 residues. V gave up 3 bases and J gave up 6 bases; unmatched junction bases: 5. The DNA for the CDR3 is TGTGCCAGCTCACCTCTTTACAGGGGCGAGCAGTACTTC. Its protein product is CASSPLYRGEQYF.

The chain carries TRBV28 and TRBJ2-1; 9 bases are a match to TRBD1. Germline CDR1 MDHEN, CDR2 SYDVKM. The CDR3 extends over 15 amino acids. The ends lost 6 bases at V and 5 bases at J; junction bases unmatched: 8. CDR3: CASRGTGLSHNEQFF. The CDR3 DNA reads TGTGCCAGCAGGGGGACAGGGCTATCTCACAATGAGCAGTTCTTC.

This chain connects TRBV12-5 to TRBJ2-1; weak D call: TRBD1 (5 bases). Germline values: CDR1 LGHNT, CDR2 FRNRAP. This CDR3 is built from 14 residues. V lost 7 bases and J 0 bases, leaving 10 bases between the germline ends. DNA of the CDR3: TGTGCTAGTGCCCACGACAGCTCCTACAATGAGCAGTTCTTC. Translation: CASAHDSSYNEQFF.

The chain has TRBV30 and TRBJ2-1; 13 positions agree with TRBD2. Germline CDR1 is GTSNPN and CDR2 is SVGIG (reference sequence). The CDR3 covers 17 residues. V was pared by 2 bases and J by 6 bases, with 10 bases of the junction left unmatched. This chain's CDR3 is CAWSRGTSGRAFNEQFF. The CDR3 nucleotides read TGTGCCTGGAGTCGCGGAACTAGCGGGAGGGCCTTCAATGAGCAGTTCTTC.

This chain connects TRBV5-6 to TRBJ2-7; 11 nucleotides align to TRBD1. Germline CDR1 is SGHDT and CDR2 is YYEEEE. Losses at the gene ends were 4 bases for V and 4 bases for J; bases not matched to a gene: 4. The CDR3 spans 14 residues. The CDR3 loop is CASSLGQGGYEQYF. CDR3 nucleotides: TGTGCCAGCAGCCTGGGACAGGGGGGGTACGAGCAGTACTTC.

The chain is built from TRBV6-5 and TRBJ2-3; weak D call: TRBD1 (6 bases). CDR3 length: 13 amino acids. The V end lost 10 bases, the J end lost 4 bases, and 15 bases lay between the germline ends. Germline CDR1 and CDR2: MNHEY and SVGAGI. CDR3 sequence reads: CAIRAGDADTQYF. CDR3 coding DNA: TGTGCCATTCGAGCAGGGGACGCAGATACGCAGTATTTT.

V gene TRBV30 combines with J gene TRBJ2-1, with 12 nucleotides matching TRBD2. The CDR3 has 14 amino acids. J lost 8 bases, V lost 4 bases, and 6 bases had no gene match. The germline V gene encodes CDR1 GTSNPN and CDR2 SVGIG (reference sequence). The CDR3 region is CAWKTSGSYHEQFF. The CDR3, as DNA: TGTGCCTGGAAGACTAGCGGGAGTTATCATGAGCAGTTCTTC.

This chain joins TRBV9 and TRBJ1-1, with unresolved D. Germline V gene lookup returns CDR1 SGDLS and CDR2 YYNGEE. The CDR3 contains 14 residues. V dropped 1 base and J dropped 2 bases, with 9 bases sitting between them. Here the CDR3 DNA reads TGTGCCAGCAGCGTACGAGGGCTCAACACTGAAGCTTTCTTT. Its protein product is CASSVRGLNTEAFF.

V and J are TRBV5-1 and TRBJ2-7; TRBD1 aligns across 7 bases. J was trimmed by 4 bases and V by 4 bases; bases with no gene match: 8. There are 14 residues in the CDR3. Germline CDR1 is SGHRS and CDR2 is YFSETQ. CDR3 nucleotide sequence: TGCGCCAGCAGCGTGGGACAGCAGTTTTACGAGCAGTACTTC. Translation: CASSVGQQFYEQYF.

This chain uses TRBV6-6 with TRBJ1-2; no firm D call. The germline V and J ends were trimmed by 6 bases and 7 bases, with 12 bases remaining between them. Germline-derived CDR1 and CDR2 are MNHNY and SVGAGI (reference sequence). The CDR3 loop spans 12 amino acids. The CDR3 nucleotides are TGTGCCAGCAGCCCCGCTAGAGGTGGCTACACCTTC. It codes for CASSPARGGYTF.

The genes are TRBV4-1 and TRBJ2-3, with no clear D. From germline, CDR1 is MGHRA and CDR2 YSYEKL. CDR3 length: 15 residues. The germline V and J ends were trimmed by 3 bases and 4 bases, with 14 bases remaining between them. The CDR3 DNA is TGCGCCAGCAGCCAGGTTATTAGAGTGGCAGATACGCAGTATTTT. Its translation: CASSQVIRVADTQYF.

CDR3 nucleotides: TGTGCCAGCAGCGTAGAAGGGGTTGGGGCCAACGTCCTGACTTTC. Translated, it gives CASSVEGVGANVLTF. This chain uses TRBV9 with TRBJ2-6, with a weak D call TRBD1 (5 bases). Germline CDR1 reads SGDLS; CDR2 reads YYNGEE. The ends were cut back, 0 bases at V and 3 bases at J, with 7 bases in the middle. CDR3 length: 15 amino acids.

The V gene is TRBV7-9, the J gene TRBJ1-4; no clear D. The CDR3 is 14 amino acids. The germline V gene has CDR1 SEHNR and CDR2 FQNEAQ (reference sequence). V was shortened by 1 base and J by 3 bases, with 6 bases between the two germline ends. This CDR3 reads CASSLEKANEKLFF. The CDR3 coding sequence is TGTGCCAGCAGCTTAGAAAAGGCTAATGAAAAACTGTTTTTT.

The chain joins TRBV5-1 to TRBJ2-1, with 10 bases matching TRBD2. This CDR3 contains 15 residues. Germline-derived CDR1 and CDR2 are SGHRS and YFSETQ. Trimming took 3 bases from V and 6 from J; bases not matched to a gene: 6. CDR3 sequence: CASSSGTSDSNEQFF. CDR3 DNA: TGCGCCAGCAGCTCGGGGACTAGCGATAGCAATGAGCAGTTCTTC.

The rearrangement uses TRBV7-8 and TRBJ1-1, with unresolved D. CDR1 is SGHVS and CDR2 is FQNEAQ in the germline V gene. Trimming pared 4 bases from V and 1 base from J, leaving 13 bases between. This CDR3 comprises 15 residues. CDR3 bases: TGTGCCAGCAGCTGGAGACATGGGGAGAACACTGAAGCTTTCTTT. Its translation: CASSWRHGENTEAFF.

The CDR3 protein is CAWKRGNGYTF. The CDR3, as DNA: TGTGCCTGGAAACGGGGGAACGGCTACACCTTC. The genes are TRBV30 and TRBJ1-2; tentatively, D is TRBD1 (5 bases). CDR1 is GTSNPN and CDR2 is SVGIG in the germline V gene (reference sequence). V shed 4 bases and J shed 8 bases, with 11 bases lying between them. CDR3 length: 11 residues.

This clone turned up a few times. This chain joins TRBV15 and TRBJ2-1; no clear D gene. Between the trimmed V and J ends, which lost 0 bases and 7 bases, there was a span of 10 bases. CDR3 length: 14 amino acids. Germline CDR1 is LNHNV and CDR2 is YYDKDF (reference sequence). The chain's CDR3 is CATSRDRPKNEQFF. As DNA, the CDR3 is TGTGCCACCAGCAGAGATCGACCGAAGAATGAGCAGTTCTTC.

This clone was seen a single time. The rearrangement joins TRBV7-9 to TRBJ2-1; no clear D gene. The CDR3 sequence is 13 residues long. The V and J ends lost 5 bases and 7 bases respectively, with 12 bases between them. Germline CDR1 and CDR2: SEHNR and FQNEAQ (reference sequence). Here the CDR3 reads CASSLLVGNEQFF. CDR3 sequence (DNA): TGTGCCAGCAGCCTCCTGGTCGGTAATGAGCAGTTCTTC.

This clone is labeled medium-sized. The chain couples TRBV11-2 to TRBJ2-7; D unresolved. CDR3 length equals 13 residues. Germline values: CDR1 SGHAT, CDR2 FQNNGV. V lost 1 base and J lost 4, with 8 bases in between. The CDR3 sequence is CASSLGTLYEQYF. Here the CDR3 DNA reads TGTGCCAGCAGCTTAGGGACCTTGTACGAGCAGTACTTC.

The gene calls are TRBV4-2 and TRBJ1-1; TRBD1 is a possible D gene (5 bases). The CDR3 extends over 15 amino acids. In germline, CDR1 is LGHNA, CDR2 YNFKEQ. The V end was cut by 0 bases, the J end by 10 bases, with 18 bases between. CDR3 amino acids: CASSQDFPGIGGAFF. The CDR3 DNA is TGTGCCAGCAGCCAAGATTTTCCCGGGATTGGGGGAGCTTTCTTT.

CDR3 nucleotide sequence: TGTGCCAGCAGCTTAGGAAATTCACCCCTCCACTTT. Its protein is CASSLGNSPLHF. This chain connects TRBV7-2 to TRBJ1-6; no clear D gene. The V end was cut by 1 base, the J end by 7 bases, with 2 bases between. From germline, CDR1 is SGHTA and CDR2 FQGNSA. The CDR3 spans 12 residues.

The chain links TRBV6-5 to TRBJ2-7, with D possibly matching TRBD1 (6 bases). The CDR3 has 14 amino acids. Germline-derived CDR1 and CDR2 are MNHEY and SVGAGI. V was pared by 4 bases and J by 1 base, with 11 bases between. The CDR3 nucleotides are TGTGCCAGCAGTTTTGCAGGGGCTTCCTACGAGCAGTACTTC. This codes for CASSFAGASYEQYF.

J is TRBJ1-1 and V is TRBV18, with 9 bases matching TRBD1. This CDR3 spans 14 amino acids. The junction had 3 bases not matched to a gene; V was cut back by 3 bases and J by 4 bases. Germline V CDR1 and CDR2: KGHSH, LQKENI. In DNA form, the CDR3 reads TGTGCCAGCTCACCGAGGGGACAGGGCACTGAAGCTTTCTTT. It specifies CASSPRGQGTEAFF.